This T cell receptor beta chain was sequenced for a study of blood T cell repertoires in COVID-19. At the level of the study: T cells, B-cell-depleted T cells, or PBMCs provided the cDNA or gDNA that served as material.

In the source study's methods: Quantification of nucleated cells was approximated via reference gene primer amplification. The table came from immunoSEQ multiplex PCR; TCRdb's copy has only in-frame clones and leaves some out. V and J calls plus clone size are reproduced from that table; the DNA served to infer D and trimming. The sample records roughly 110,000 clones, around 85% being singletons. CDR3 size: 16 residues. Per germline, CDR1 SGHNT and CDR2 YYREEE (reference sequence). Trimming shortened V by 3 bases and J by 3 bases, and 18 bases separated the two germline ends. Sample: peripheral blood. The receptor was isolated from a human donor in a cohort sampled during active COVID-19. The chain employs TRBV5-4 and TRBJ1-2, with D tentatively TRBD1 (6 bases). In DNA form, the CDR3 reads TGTGCCAGCAGCTCGTGGGGGGGCAAAGGGGACTATGGCTACACCTTC. Translating gives CASSSWGGKGDYGYTF.